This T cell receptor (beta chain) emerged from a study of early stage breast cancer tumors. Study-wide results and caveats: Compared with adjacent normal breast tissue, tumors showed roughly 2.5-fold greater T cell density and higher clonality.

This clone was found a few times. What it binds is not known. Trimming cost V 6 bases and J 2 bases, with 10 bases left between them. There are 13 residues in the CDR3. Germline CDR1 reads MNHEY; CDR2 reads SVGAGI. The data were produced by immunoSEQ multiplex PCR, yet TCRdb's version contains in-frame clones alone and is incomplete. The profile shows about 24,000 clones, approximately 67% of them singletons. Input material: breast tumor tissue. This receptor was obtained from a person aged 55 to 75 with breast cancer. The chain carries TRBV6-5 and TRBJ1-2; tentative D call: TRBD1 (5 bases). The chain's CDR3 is CASRETDNYGYTF. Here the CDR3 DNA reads TGTGCCAGCAGAGAGACAGACAACTATGGCTACACCTTC.